The T cell receptor (beta chain) under discussion was sequenced for a study of identical twins. TCRdb called the 5' RACE reads again in MiXCR, with one record for every CDR3 protein. The sample contains roughly 500,000 distinct CDR3 sequences, around 20% of which appear only once. The V gene's germline CDR1 is WSHSY and CDR2 SAAADI. This CDR3 has 14 amino acids. V lost 4 bases and J 4 bases, leaving 11 bases between the germline ends. These data were likewise used in another study, on T cells expressing NK-cell markers.

This receptor was obtained from a woman between 18 and 29 years old in good health. The chain carries TRBV10-2 and TRBJ2-1; no definite D call. Material: CD4+ T cells sorted from blood. This CDR3 is CASSGSRLYNEQFF. Here the CDR3 DNA reads TGCGCCAGCAGTGGGAGTAGACTTTACAATGAGCAGTTCTTC.